The clone carrying this TCR beta chain has a count of ten or more. Germline lookup yields CDR1 SGHDT and CDR2 YYEEEE. V shed 4 bases and J shed 2 bases, with 22 bases lying between them. The CDR3 extends over 17 amino acids. The data belong to a study of T cells in Graves' hyperthyroidism and ophthalmopathy. Amplification yielded TCR beta CDR3 regions, with RNA transcripts as the source. Researchers ran a first-round RT-PCR on the TCR CDR3 using the HTBI primer set. In TCRdb, the multiplex PCR reads were re-called with MiXCR into one record per CDR3 protein. The sample comprises approximately 430,000 distinct CDR3 sequences, about 15% of which are singletons, and around 7% rests with the top ten.

The gene calls are TRBV5-6 and TRBJ2-7, with D perhaps given as TRBD1 or TRBD2 (8 bases each). This clonotype originated in a woman in her late teens or twenties with Graves' hyperthyroidism. The sequenced sample consisted of blood. CDR3 nucleotide sequence: TGTGCCAGCAGCCGGGAGGGTCCCGGGACAGGCACCTACGAGCAGTACTTC. Translation gives CASSREGPGTGTYEQYF.